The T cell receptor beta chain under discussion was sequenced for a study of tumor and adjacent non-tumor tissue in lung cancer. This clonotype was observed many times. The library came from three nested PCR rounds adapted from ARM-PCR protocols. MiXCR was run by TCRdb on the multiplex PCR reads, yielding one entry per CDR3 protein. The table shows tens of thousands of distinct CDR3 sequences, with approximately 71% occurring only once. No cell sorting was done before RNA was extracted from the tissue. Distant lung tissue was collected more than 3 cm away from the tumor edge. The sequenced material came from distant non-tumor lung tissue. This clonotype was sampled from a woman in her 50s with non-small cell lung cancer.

CDR3 protein: CASSLTMEIGEQYF. The CDR3, as DNA: TGTGCCAGCAGTTTAACCATGGAGATTGGCGAGCAGTACTTC. The gene calls are TRBV28 and TRBJ2-7, with no clear D. CDR1 and CDR2 from the germline V gene are MDHEN and SYDVKM. This CDR3 region has 14 residues. V was clipped by 2 bases and J by 6 bases, with 14 bases between them. The full variable domain, its missing parts supplied by reference TRBV28 and TRBJ2-7, is DVKVTQSSRYLVKRTGEKVFLECVQDMDHENMFWYRQDPGLGLRLIYFSYDVKMKEKGDIPEGYSVSREKKERFSLILESASTNQTSMYLCASSLTMEIGEQYFGPGTRLTVT.